Below, 13 T cell receptor beta chains from the same sample are listed, as sequenced in a study of cytomegalovirus exposure and HLA in healthy donors. The primer mix had 60 Vbeta and 13 Jbeta primers. Sequencing was performed with immunoSEQ multiplex PCR; in TCRdb, only in-frame clones are kept and a portion is missing. There are hundreds of thousands of clones in the sample; 78% occur only once, and 0.4% to 0.6% lies in the top ten. The source material was PBMCs. The receptors derive from a boy younger than 18 in good health and CMV-seronegative.

The genes are TRBV7-9 and TRBJ2-1; 7 bases match TRBD1. This CDR3 contains 18 residues. Trimming at V came to 5 bases and at J to 7 bases, leaving 20 bases not matched to a gene. Germline V CDR1 and CDR2: SEHNR, FQNEAQ (reference sequence). The CDR3: CASSPWGQRQNGLNEQFF. CDR3 nucleotide sequence: TGTGCCAGCAGCCCGTGGGGACAGCGCCAAAATGGGCTTAATGAGCAGTTCTTC.

CDR3 in DNA: TGTGCCAGCAGCGAGGACAGACAGAGCTCCTACGAGCAGTACTTC. This codes for CASSEDRQSSYEQYF. The chain links TRBV13 to TRBJ2-7; weak D call: TRBD1 (6 bases). The CDR3 loop spans 15 amino acids. Trimming shortened V by 5 bases and J by 0 bases, and 14 bases separated the two germline ends. Germline V gives CDR1 PRHDT, CDR2 FYEKMQ (reference sequence). The complete variable domain, with remaining parts taken from reference TRBV13 and TRBJ2-7, reads AAGVIQSPRHLIKEKRETATLKCYPIPRHDTVYWYQQGPGQDPQFLISFYEKMQSDKGSIPDRFSAQQFSDYHSELNMSSLELGDSALYFCASSEDRQSSYEQYFGPGTRLTVT.

The chain recombines TRBV9 with TRBJ1-4; 11 nucleotides match TRBD1. Trimming cost V 2 bases and J 5 bases; bases outside gene matches: 2. The CDR3 length is 15 residues. From germline, CDR1 is SGDLS and CDR2 YYNGEE. The CDR3 DNA sequence: TGTGCCAGCAGCGTGGGGACAGGGGGGAATGAAAAACTGTTTTTT. Protein product: CASSVGTGGNEKLFF.

This clone was seen a few times. This chain links TRBV2 with TRBJ2-2, with 12 bases matching TRBD2. CDR3 size: 16 residues. CDR1 SNHLY and CDR2 FYNNEI come from the germline V gene. J was trimmed by 6 bases and V by 1 base; bases with no gene match: 3. This chain's CDR3 is CASSEGLAGVSGELFF. The CDR3 region has the DNA TGTGCCAGCAGTGAAGGACTAGCGGGAGTCTCCGGGGAGCTGTTTTTT.

CDR3 in DNA: TGTGCCAGCAGCCCGGACAGGGTCGGTGAAAAACTGTTTTTT. This sequence encodes CASSPDRVGEKLFF. This chain joins TRBV6-5 and TRBJ1-4; 8 bases fit TRBD1. This CDR3 comprises 14 residues. V was pared by 6 bases and J by 7 bases, with 7 bases of the junction left unmatched. Per the germline V gene, CDR1 is MNHEY and CDR2 is SVGAGI.

The chain recombines TRBV5-6 with TRBJ1-5, with a possible D match to TRBD1 (5 bases). Between the trimmed V and J ends, which lost 5 bases and 5 bases, there was a span of 20 bases. CDR1 and CDR2 from the germline V gene are SGHDT and YYEEEE. This CDR3 is 16 amino acids long. CDR3 DNA: TGTGCCAGCAGACGGTGGGGGGGGGAGGCCCATCAGCCCCAGCATTTT. Its translation is CASRRWGGEAHQPQHF.

This sequence joins TRBV5-1 and TRBJ1-6, with a weak D call TRBD1 (5 bases). CDR1 and CDR2 (germline): SGHRS, YFSETQ. V dropped 0 bases and J dropped 7 bases, with 14 bases sitting between them. CDR3 size: 16 residues. The CDR3 DNA reads as TGCGCCAGCAGCTTGGAAGGTCGGCAGGGAAATTCACCCCTCCACTTT. The encoded protein is CASSLEGRQGNSPLHF.

DNA of the CDR3: TGTGCCAGTAGTCAATCAGGGATTTGGGGCTACACCTTC. Translating gives CASSQSGIWGYTF. This chain links TRBV19 with TRBJ1-2; a possible D gene is TRBD1 (5 bases). CDR3 length: 13 amino acids. V lost 5 bases to trimming and J lost 8 bases, with 15 bases between them. Germline assignment: CDR1 LNHDA and CDR2 SQIVND (reference sequence).

CDR3 protein: CASTLTGAGTEAFF. In DNA, the CDR3 is TGCGCCAGCACCCTGACAGGGGCGGGCACTGAAGCTTTCTTT. This rearrangement joins TRBV5-1 to TRBJ1-1; 8 positions agree with TRBD1. The CDR3 length is 14 residues. Germline values: CDR1 SGHRS, CDR2 YFSETQ. With V trimmed by 6 bases and J by 4 bases, 8 bases remained unmatched.

The V and J genes are TRBV30 and TRBJ1-4; D may be TRBD1 (6 bases). The CDR3 totals 13 residues. Germline values: CDR1 GTSNPN, CDR2 SVGIG (reference sequence). V lost 5 bases and J 8 bases, leaving 15 bases between the germline ends. The CDR3 reads CAWDTGIGEKLFF. In DNA form, the CDR3 reads TGTGCCTGGGATACAGGGATAGGGGAAAAACTGTTTTTT.

This clone was counted between two and nine times. The J gene is TRBJ1-1, the V gene TRBV2; tentative D call: TRBD1 (5 bases). V was clipped by 9 bases and J by 1 base, with 9 bases between them. The CDR3 extends over 12 amino acids. Germline V lookup: CDR1 SNHLY, CDR2 FYNNEI. Written as DNA, the CDR3 is TGTGCCAGGACGGGGGGGAACACTGAAGCTTTCTTT. Translation: CARTGGNTEAFF.

V usage is TRBV6-1 and J usage is TRBJ2-7; 9 bases are shared with TRBD1. The V gene's germline CDR1 is MNHNS and CDR2 SASEGT. With 8 bases clipped from V and 4 bases from J, the junction kept 9 bases outside the gene matches. This CDR3 region has 14 residues. In DNA form, the CDR3 reads TGTGCCAGCGAATCCGGGACAGGGATTTACGAGCAGTACTTC. It yields the protein CASESGTGIYEQYF.

As for this clone: No conserved phenylalanine or tryptophan ends this CDR3, so it is likely a read error. The limits of the CDR3 on the DNA are not certain, so only TCRdb's listed CDR3 is given. V and J are TRBV10-1 and TRBJ2-4; TRBD1, as called in the table, went unchecked against the DNA. The CDR3 is 10 residues long, counting both termini. In germline, CDR1 is WNHNN, CDR2 SYGVQD (reference sequence). The CDR3 sequence is CASSHGTGIV.